This entry lists 2 T cell receptor beta chains sequenced from one sample in a study of T cells in Graves' hyperthyroidism and ophthalmopathy. Amplification of TCR beta CDR3 regions used RNA as the template. The TCR CDR3 first-round RT-PCR relied on the HTBI primer set. TCRdb independently ran MiXCR on the multiplex PCR reads; one entry per CDR3 protein. The sample has fewer than 300,000 distinct CDR3 sequences, roughly 15% seen once. The specimen sequenced was blood. These receptors were collected from a woman aged 45 to 65 with Graves' hyperthyroidism that later progressed to Graves' ophthalmopathy.

This clonotype was seen at least ten times. The CDR3 region is CASSESEGGRQETQYF. CDR3 coding DNA: TGTGCCAGCAGTGAGAGTGAGGGTGGTAGGCAAGAGACCCAGTACTTC. The chain combines TRBV2 with TRBJ2-5; D perhaps matches TRBD2 (5 bases). CDR3 length: 16 amino acids. Trimming cost V 3 bases and J 2 bases, with 16 bases left between them. Germline V gene data show CDR1 as SNHLY and CDR2 as FYNNEI. The complete variable domain, with remaining parts taken from reference TRBV2 and TRBJ2-5, reads EPEVTQTPSHQVTQMGQEVILRCVPISNHLYFYWYRQILGQKVEFLVSFYNNEISEKSEIFDDQFSVERPDGSNFTLKIRSTKLEDSAMYFCASSESEGGRQETQYFGPGTRLLVL.

The sample holds many counts of this clonotype. This chain joins TRBV2 and TRBJ2-5; the D is unclear. V was trimmed by 6 bases and J by 1 base, leaving 6 bases between them. CDR3 length: 12 amino acids. CDR1 and CDR2 (germline): SNHLY, FYNNEI. The CDR3 sequence: CASRASQETQYF. In nucleotides, the CDR3 is TGTGCCAGCAGGGCTAGCCAAGAGACCCAGTACTTC.